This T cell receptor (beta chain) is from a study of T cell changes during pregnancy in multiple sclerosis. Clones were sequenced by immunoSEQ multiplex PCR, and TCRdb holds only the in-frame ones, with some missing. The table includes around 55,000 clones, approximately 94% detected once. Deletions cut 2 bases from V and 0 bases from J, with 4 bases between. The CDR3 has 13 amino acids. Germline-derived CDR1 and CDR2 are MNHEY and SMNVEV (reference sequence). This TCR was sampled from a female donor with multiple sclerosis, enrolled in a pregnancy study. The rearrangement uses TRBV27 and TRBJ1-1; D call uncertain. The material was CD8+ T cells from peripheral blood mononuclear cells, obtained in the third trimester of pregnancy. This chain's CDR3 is CASSLSVNTEAFF. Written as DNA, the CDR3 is TGTGCCAGCAGTTTAAGCGTGAACACTGAAGCTTTCTTT.